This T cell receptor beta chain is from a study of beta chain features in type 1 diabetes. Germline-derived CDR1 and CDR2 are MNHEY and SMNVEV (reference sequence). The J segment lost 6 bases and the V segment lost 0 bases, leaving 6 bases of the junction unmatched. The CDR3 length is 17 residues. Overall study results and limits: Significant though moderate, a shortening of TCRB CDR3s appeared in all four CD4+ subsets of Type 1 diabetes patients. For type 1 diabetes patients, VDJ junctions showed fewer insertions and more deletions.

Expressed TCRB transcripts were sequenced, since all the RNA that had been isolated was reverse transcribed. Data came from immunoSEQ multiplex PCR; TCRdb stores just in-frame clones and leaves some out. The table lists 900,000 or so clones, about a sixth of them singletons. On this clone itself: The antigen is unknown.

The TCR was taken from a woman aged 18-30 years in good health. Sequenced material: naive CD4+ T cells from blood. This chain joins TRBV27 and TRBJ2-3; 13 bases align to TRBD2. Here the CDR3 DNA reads TGTGCCAGCAGTTTATCCCCCGGACTAGCGGGAGTGGATACGCAGTATTTT. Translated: CASSLSPGLAGVDTQYF.